Listed below are T cell receptor beta chains from one sample, sequenced in a study of post-analysis software for immune sequencing data. One entry per CDR3 protein results from TCRdb running MiXCR on the PCR reads. The sample has roughly 580,000 distinct CDR3 sequences, about 40% seen once. What was sequenced was blood. These receptor sequences come from a girl between 5 and 17 years old with multiple sclerosis. Each CDR3 is given without its conserved first and last residue.

v_call,j_call,cdr3_aa
TRBV21-1,TRBJ2-3,ASSISLRGSTTDTQY
TRBV5-1,TRBJ1-2,ASSLDSTANYGYT
TRBV5-1,TRBJ2-5,ASSSGPGETQY
TRBV4-1,TRBJ1-5,ASSHGYSPGNQPQH
TRBV7-2,TRBJ2-7,ASSLQGIRSYEQY
TRBV11-2,TRBJ1-1,ASSPRQTLNTEAF
TRBV5-1,TRBJ2-3,ASSPTSGRGDTQY
TRBV19,TRBJ1-1,ASRGGSEAF
TRBV5-6,-,ASSLTQPQGTQY
TRBV24-1,TRBJ2-3,ATSATDTQY
TRBV11-1,TRBJ2-1,ASTSLSGSNEQF
TRBV7-2,TRBJ2-3,ASSLSMTGGEADTQY
TRBV3-1,TRBJ2-1,ASSQEGLAYNEQF
TRBV5-5,TRBJ2-1,ASSLYGTFPDEQF
TRBV6-6,TRBJ1-5,ATTTRAGNQPQH
TRBV10-3,TRBJ1-1,ATRPGPGTEAF
TRBV12-3/TRBV12-4,TRBJ1-1,ASSLSVDTEAF
TRBV7-6,TRBJ1-2,TSSSTDELGGYT
TRBV12-3/TRBV12-4,TRBJ2-7,ASTLGHGRRFSYEQY
TRBV10-1,TRBJ2-7,ASSGGKAGPYEQY